This T cell receptor (beta chain) was obtained from a study of cytomegalovirus exposure and HLA in healthy donors (dated by TCRdb to 2016 to 2017). Concerning the study at large: In an earlier analysis of fewer than 750 of the donors, 276 Gb of sequence data and 120 million or so unique TCR beta sequences from about 179 million T cells were reported. Class I and class II HLA loci were covered by the typing at four-digit resolution. A later analysis re-examined previously published TCR beta repertoires from several hundred donors and added high-resolution HLA genotyping to investigate patterns of TCR occurrence. Typing coverage differed by locus: A, B, C, DRB1 and DQB1 were typed in about 629-640 donors, DQA1 in 500 to 550, DPA1 in 600 to 610, and DPB1 in just under 490. Of the roughly 400 genotyped donors, around 81% fell in the genetic ancestry cluster associated with self-reported Caucasian donors. Using immunosequencing, the study profiled T cell repertoires from about 620 subjects and related those repertoires to cytomegalovirus serostatus. An early release covering some 640 HLA-typed donors comprised around 300 gigabases of sequencing data and tens of millions of unique TCR sequences. An earlier analysis of 587 of the donors applied high-throughput TCR beta sequencing to assess whether each TCR beta V gene segment acted as functional or pseudogenic. Five DR-DQ haplotypes were treated as single units for association and clustering because of strong linkage in the cohort. High-throughput TCR immunosequencing, statistical association of individual TCRs with disease status, and machine learning were combined to predict cytomegalovirus infection status. The aim of the study was to test whether cataloging public T cell receptors could identify signatures of past pathogen exposure. Donor age, sex, ethnicity and CMV serostatus were compiled together with the repertoire data. Genome-wide SNP genotypes for about three fifths of the roughly 670 donors were used in a later genetic analysis, which treated that subset as a discovery cohort. Every discovery cohort repertoire had been produced on one sequencing platform. In the later analysis, no new phenotypic data were used to find candidate immune exposures; instead, reliance was placed on TCR beta sequences and their occurrence across donors. Along with the approximately 670-subject first cohort, a separate validation cohort of over a hundred different subjects was used. Across around 400 genotyped donors of the cohort, an average of 235,054 unique TCR beta nucleotide sequences per donor were sequenced, and roughly 20% of those sequences were non-productive. Findings and caveats that apply to the study as a whole: A later analysis found that TCR association rates varied across HLA loci, with DRB1 alleles showing the most associated TCRs and HLA-C alleles the fewest. A later analysis found that HLA-associated TCR beta chains were more clonally expanded and had lower generation probabilities than equally common non-associated chains. The study listed 170 or so TCR beta chains as associated with cytomegalovirus. It was suggested by the authors that the approach could potentially be generalized to other disease states and immunological phenotypes. Most TCR sequences were observed very rarely across donors, whereas some public TCRs were present in many individuals. Because counts were too low, under 20 rarely observed V segments, including chromosome 9 orphons, were left out of the earlier analysis of 500 to 650 of the donors. The only immune exposure information available for the cohort was CMV serostatus. The classifier was reported to diagnose cytomegalovirus status with high specificity and sensitivity in both the original and validation cohorts. Correlated functional status among segregating V segments might be attributable to linkage disequilibrium, but an unknown experimental factor could not be ruled out. Because the 87-base-pair reads could not distinguish some IMGT-functional V segments, including TRBV6-2 and TRBV6-3, those segments were excluded. When HLA alleles, especially DR and DQ, strongly co-occurred, attributing TCR associations to individual alleles was difficult. A further reported finding was that TCR beta sequences accurately predicted the HLA-A and HLA-B alleles for most subjects in the first cohort. Specific HLA alleles were associated with more than 15,000 TCR beta sequences at a false discovery rate of 0.05 in a later analysis. A later genetic analysis reported fewer N-insertions in productive TCRs among donors in an Asian-associated ancestry cluster than the approximately 700-donor mean. V-gene and J-gene trimming of TCR beta chains was associated with a missense DCLRE1C variant in a later genetic analysis, and the association was replicated in an independent cohort. A cluster of highly shared sequence variants was judged likely to represent a technical artifact of the sequencing pipeline. In a later analysis, several top co-occurrence clusters were reported to appear linked to parvovirus B19, influenza, CMV and Epstein-Barr virus. According to a later analysis, most CMV-associated TCR beta chains appeared to be HLA-restricted, and the HLA associations seemed to be driven largely by CMV exposure. Sequencing depth was assumed to be roughly uniform across donors in the presence/absence analyses, though that assumption may not hold. In an earlier analysis of approximately 590 of the donors, most TCR beta V segments were observed in productive rearrangements about 87% or about 30% of the time, broadly matching IMGT annotations. Three of the identified cytomegalovirus-associated TCR beta chains were confirmed in vitro to be specific for cytomegalovirus antigens. Because some donors lacked HLA typing at each locus, the association tests relied only on the typed subset. This cohort had only TCR beta chains sequenced, and the lack of alpha or paired-chain data limited which features could be detected.

Receptor amplification or capture employed the immunoSEQ multiplex PCR assay. The multiplex PCR relied on a mix of 60 forward primers for TCR Vbeta segments and 13 reverse primers for TCR Jbeta segments. The CDR3 region of rearranged TCR beta genes was amplified from genomic DNA with a multiplex PCR assay. The amplified TCR beta libraries were sequenced on the Illumina HiSeq System as 87-base-pair reads. In the source study's methods: A later analysis counted tens of millions of unique TCR beta chains across the 666 repertoires, and 10 million to 11 million of these chains were shared by at least two donors. To remove PCR and sequencing errors, raw reads were error-corrected and collapsed into unique sequences using a nearest-neighbor algorithm that merged closely related sequences. V, D and J gene segments were assigned by aligning CDR3 sequences to IMGT reference sequences. For a sequence to be retained, a match of at least six nucleotides was required to both a V gene segment and a J gene segment. A rearrangement counted as productive if the CDR3 had no stop codons and remained in frame with V and J, and every other rearrangement counted as non-productive. Following IMGT convention, CDR3 was defined as the stretch from the second conserved V-encoded cysteine to the conserved J-encoded phenylalanine. In an earlier analysis of around 540 of the donors, sequences lacking an unambiguous match to a single V gene segment were excluded. An earlier analysis of a few hundred of the donors classified V segments as functional when productive rearrangements were above 56.7% and as segregating when the standard deviation between donors was above 5%. A statistical classification framework was built for diagnosing cytomegalovirus status from the catalog of TCR beta chain sequences. In a later analysis, TCR nucleotide sequences were compared against IMGT/GENE-DB human TR gene sequences so that V and J genes could be assigned. The TCRdist pipeline was used in a later analysis to assign CDR3 sequences and most-parsimonious VDJ recombination scenarios. A later analysis defined each TCR beta chain by its CDR3 amino acid sequence plus V-gene family, and excluded reads lacking a unique V-gene family. In a later analysis, nearly 600 highly shared, low-generation-probability nucleotide sequences were removed to address suspected cross-contamination and a sequencing artifact. In a later analysis, a clonal expansion index was calculated for each public chain from normalized within-repertoire ranks of inferred template counts. In a later analysis, generation probabilities were computed using a VDJ recombination model fitted to out-of-frame rearrangements, and the results were checked against IGoR. A later analysis scored TCR-TCR, TCR-HLA and TCR-CMV co-occurrence with hypergeometric tests, applying a repertoire-size bias correction to TCR pairs. False discovery rates were estimated in a later analysis by permuting HLA or CMV assignments 20 times. In a later analysis, co-occurring TCRs were grouped using DBSCAN, with TCRdist sequence similarity added in when clustering inside HLA-allele-positive subsets. For co-occurrence clustering, repertoires with fewer than 30,000 or more than 120,000 public chains were excluded, along with five repertoires with anomalous nucleotide sharing. TCRdb's version of the immuneACCESS table is confined to in-frame rearrangements and falls short of the full clone set. An unresolved V gene accounts for under half of the shortfall where checked; the remainder is of unknown origin. V, J and clone size are taken as reported in that table, and D and trimming were inferred from the DNA itself. This sample lists 130,000 or so clones; 70% to 85% were detected once. Around 3% of the sample comes from the top ten.

The CDR3, cysteine through phenylalanine, is 15 amino acids long. Of all the DNA, just the CDR3 is kept, 45 bases in frame from base 1. V lost 6 bases and J lost 4 bases; the stretch between them is 16 bases long. Reading the germline V gene gives CDR1 MDHEN and CDR2 SYDVKM. In regard to this clone: The antigen it recognizes is unknown. The record has no base qualities; no much larger clone is one base away.

In total, roughly 710 healthy bone marrow donors made up the cohort. Cohort members were all nominally healthy when sampled, although unrecorded immune exposures were likely present. The donor was CMV seropositive and belonged to the group of 250 to 350 seropositive cohort members. Every donor gave a peripheral blood sample, and the peripheral blood mononuclear cells from that sample were used for TCR beta sequencing. The Qiagen DNeasy Blood Extraction Kit was used to extract genomic DNA from the blood cell samples. The TCR was taken from a woman aged 18-29 years in good health and CMV-seropositive. The chain was built from TRBV28 and TRBJ1-5; TRBD1 is possibly the D segment (6 matching bases). What was sequenced was PBMCs. The sequenced DNA is TGTGCCAGCAGACCTCGGACAGCCAAGAATCAGCCCCAGCATTTT. The translation is CASRPRTAKNQPQHF. The entire variable domain, with the stretches around the CDR3 drawn from the reference TRBV28 and TRBJ1-5 proteins, is DVKVTQSSRYLVKRTGEKVFLECVQDMDHENMFWYRQDPGLGLRLIYFSYDVKMKEKGDIPEGYSVSREKKERFSLILESASTNQTSMYLCASRPRTAKNQPQHFGDGTRLSIL.